This TCR beta chain originates from a study of cytomegalovirus exposure and HLA in healthy donors. Whole-study results and caveats: Per a later analysis, fewer than 20,000 TCR beta sequences showed association with HLA alleles at 0.05 false discovery rate. The dataset shows that most TCR sequences were rare, while some public TCRs occurred in many donors. Researchers counted around 170 TCR beta chains as cytomegalovirus-associated.

A remark on this clone: What it recognizes is unknown.

It was with 60 Vbeta and 13 Jbeta primers that the PCR ran. TCRdb's table, derived via immunoSEQ multiplex PCR, lists solely in-frame clones and lacks some. The sample records approximately 100,000 clones, 55% to 65% being singletons. V lost 1 base to trimming and J lost 3 bases, with 4 bases between them. The CDR3 is 12 residues long. CDR1 is SGHNT and CDR2 is YYREEE in the germline V gene (reference sequence). This receptor was taken from a young man in good health and CMV-seropositive. The sequencing input was PBMCs. The genes are TRBV5-4 and TRBJ2-5; unclear D gene. CDR3 nucleotide sequence: TGTGCCAGCAGCTTGTCCGAAGAGACCCAGTACTTC. Protein sequence: CASSLSEETQYF.